The following is a T cell receptor (beta chain) sequence with its context. The data were obtained in a study of blood T cell repertoires in COVID-19. Study at large: Recovered Cohort 3 donors showed two negative PCRs, clearance, or symptom resolution.

Those enrolled, adults aged roughly 18 to 90 years, came from about two dozen US areas. Participants had their cohort set by participant-reported clinical history. Clones were read by immunoSEQ multiplex PCR, and TCRdb kept only the in-frame ones, dropping some. The data contain approximately 360,000 clones, approximately 87% of them seen just once; the ten biggest clones take up approximately 1.8%. Germline trimming cut 5 bases from V and 4 bases from J; bases unmatched to any gene: 5. Germline lookup yields CDR1 MNHEY and CDR2 SMNVEV (reference sequence). The CDR3 has 13 amino acids. The clonotype comes from a man in his forties in a cohort exposed to, infected with or recovered from COVID-19 (not recorded which). Sequenced: PBMCs or T cells enriched from blood (not recorded which). The V call is TRBV27, the J call TRBJ2-7; 7 nucleotides match TRBD1. This chain's CDR3 is CASSLRQGYEQYF. CDR3 sequence (DNA): TGTGCCAGCAGTCTCCGACAGGGATACGAGCAGTACTTC.